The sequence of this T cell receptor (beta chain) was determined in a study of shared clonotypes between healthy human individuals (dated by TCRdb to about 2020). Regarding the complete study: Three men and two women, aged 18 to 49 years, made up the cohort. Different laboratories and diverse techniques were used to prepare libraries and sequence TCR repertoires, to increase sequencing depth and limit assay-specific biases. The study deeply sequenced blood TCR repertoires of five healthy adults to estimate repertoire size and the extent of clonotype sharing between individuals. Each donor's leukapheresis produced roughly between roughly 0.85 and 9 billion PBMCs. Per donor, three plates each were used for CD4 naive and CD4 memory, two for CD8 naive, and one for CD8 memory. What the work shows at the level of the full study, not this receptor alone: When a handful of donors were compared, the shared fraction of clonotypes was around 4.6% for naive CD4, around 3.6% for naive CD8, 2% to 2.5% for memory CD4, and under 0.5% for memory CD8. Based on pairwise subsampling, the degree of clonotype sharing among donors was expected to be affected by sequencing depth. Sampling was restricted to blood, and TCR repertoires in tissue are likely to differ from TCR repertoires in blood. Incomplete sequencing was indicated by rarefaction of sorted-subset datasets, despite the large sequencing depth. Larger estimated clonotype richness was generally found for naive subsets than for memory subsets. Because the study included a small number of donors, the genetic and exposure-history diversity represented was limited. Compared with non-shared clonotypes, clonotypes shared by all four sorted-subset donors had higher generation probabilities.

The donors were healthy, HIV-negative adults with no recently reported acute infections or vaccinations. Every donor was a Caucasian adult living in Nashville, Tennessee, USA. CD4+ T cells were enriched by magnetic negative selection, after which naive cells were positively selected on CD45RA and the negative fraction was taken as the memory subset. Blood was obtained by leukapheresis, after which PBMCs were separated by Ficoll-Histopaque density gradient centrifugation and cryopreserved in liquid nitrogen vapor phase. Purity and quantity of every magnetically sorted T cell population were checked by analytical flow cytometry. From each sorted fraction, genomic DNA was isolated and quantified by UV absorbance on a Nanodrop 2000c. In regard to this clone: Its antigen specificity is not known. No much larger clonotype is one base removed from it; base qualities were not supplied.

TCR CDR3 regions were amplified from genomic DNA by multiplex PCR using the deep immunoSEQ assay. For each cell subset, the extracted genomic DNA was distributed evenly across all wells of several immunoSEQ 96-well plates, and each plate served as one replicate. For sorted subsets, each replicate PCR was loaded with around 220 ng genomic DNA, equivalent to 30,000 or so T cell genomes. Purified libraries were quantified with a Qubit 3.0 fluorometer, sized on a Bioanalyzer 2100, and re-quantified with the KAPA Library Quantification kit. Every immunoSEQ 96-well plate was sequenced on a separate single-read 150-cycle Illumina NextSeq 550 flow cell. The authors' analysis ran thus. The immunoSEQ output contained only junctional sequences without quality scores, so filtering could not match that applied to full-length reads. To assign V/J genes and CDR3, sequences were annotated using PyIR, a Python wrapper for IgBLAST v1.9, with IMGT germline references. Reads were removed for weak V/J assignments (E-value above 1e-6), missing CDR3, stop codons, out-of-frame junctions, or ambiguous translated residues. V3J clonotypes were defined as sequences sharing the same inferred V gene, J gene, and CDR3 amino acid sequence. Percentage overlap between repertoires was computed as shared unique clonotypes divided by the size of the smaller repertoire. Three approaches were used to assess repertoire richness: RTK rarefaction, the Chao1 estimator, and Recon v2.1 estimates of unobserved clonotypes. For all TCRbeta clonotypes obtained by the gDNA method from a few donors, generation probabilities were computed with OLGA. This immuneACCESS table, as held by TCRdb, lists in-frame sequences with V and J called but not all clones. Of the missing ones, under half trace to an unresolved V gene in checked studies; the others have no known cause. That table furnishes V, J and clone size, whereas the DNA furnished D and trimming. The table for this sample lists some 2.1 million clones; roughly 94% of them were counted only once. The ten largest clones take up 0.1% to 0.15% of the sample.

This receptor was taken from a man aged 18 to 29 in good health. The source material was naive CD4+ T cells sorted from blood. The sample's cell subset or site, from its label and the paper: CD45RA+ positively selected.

The CDR3 region: CASSLAKGATYEQYF. The base sequence is TGTGCCAGCAGCTTAGCTAAGGGGGCAACATACGAGCAGTACTTC. Recombination linked TRBV7-2 to TRBJ2-7; 7 central nucleotides agree with TRBD1. Including cysteine and phenylalanine, the CDR3 has 15 amino acids. Only CDR3 DNA remains: 45 bases, in frame from the first base. CDR1 is given as SGHTA and CDR2 as FQGNSA, both from the germline V gene. The germline V and J ends show losses of 0 bases and 4 bases respectively, and no gene match explains 6 bases of the junction.